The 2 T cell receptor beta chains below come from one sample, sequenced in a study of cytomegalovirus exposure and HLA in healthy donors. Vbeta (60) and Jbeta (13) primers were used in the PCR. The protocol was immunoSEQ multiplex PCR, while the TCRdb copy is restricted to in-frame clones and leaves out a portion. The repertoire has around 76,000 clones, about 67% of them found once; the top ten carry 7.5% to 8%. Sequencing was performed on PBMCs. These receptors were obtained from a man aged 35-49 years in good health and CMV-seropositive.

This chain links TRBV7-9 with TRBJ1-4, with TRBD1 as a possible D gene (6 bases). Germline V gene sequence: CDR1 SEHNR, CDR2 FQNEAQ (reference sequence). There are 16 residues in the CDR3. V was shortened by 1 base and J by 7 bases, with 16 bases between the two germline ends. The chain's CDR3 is CASSLGEGGRIEKLFF. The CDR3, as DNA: TGTGCCAGCAGCTTAGGAGAGGGGGGGCGCATTGAAAAACTGTTTTTT.

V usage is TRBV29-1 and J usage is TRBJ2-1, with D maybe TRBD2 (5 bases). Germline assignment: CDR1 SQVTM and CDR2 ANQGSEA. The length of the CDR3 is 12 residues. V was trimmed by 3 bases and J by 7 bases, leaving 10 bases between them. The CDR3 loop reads CSVDLRGNEQFF. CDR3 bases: TGCAGCGTTGACCTTCGCGGGAATGAGCAGTTCTTC.